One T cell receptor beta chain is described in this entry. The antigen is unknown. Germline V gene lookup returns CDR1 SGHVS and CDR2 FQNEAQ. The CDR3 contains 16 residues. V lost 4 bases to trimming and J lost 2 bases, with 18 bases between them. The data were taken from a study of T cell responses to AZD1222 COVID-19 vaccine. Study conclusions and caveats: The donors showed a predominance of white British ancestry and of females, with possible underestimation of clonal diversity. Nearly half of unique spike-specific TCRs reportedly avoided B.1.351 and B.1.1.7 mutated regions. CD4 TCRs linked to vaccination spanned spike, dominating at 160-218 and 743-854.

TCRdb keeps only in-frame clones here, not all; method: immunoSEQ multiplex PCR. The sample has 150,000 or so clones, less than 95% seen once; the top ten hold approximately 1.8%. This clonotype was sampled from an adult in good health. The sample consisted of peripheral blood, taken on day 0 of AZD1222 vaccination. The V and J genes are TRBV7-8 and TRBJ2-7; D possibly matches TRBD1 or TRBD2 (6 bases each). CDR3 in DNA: TGTGCCAGCAGCTCCGTCGGGGGCACCTTACCCTACGAGCAGTACTTC. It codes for CASSSVGGTLPYEQYF.